This T cell receptor beta chain is drawn from a study of blood T cell repertoires in COVID-19. The overall study: The origin of the acute and convalescent COVID-19 samples was the United States, Italy and Spain. PBMCs, B-cell-depleted T cells, or T cells were the source of the cDNA or gDNA that made up the material.

The CDR3 length is 16 residues. Germline V gene data show CDR1 as LGHNA and CDR2 as YNFKEQ. The trim removed 5 bases at V and 5 bases at J, leaving 8 bases unmatched. Authors' processing steps: Estimated nucleated cell counts came from reference gene primer amplification. Generated by immunoSEQ multiplex PCR, the TCRdb table keeps only in-frame clones and is missing some. V and J calls and clone size are copied from that table; D and trimming were computed from the DNA. Of under 250,000 clones listed, around 90% are singletons. Sample: peripheral blood. This rearrangement joins TRBV4-2 to TRBJ2-3; TRBD2 aligns across 12 bases. The source is a man between 60 and 70 years old who had recovered from COVID-19. CDR3 residues: CASSWRLAGEEDTQYF. In DNA, the CDR3 is TGTGCCAGCAGCTGGAGACTAGCGGGAGAGGAAGATACGCAGTATTTT.